This T cell receptor (beta chain) is drawn from a study of blood T cell repertoires in COVID-19 (dated by TCRdb to the early 2020s). About the study as a whole: Samples covering the acute and convalescent phases of COVID-19 were provided by collaborators in the United States, Italy and Spain. The material from the prospective study consisted of cDNA or gDNA derived from T cells, B-cell-depleted T cells, or PBMCs. Deeply sampled blood TCRbeta repertoires from subjects exposed to, actively infected with, or recovered from COVID-19 were included in the dataset. The repertoires were released in a freely available public database intended as a resource for research on the immune response to SARS-CoV-2. The samples were drawn from the first 160 participants of the ongoing ImmuneRACE study and from 950 to 1,500 subjects provided by 6 global collaborators. Nearly every sample came with metadata listing a de-identified subject ID, COVID-19 status, age in years and sex. Where available, HLA class I and class II types were obtained from metadata supplied by the sample provider rather than from assay-based typing.

What the work shows at the level of the full study, not this receptor alone: How much clinical and demographic metadata was included differed by source and by participant, and the metadata was provided uncurated.

From cysteine to phenylalanine, the CDR3 is 14 amino acids long. Only the CDR3 DNA stays, 42 bases, in frame from base 1. V drops 7 bases and J drops 4 bases, leaving 13 bases in between. CDR1 and CDR2 are read off the germline V gene as SNHLY and FYNNEI. Collaborating institutions collected whole blood in K2EDTA tubes following their own protocols. Collaborator samples were shipped for TCRbeta analysis as frozen whole blood, isolated PBMCs, or DNA extracted from either sample type. In the case of this clone: Its antigen is currently not known. No per-base quality is available; no much larger clone lies one base away.

TCRbeta CDR3 regions were amplified from genomic DNA by means of the immunoSEQ Assay, a bias-controlled multiplex PCR. Per the source publication's procedure: Within the assay, amplification of reference gene primers was used to estimate how many nucleated cells each sample contained. Sequence reads were collapsed and filtered to measure the absolute abundance of every unique TCRbeta CDR3 rearrangement. For each sample, productive Simpson clonality was calculated as the square root of Simpson's diversity index over productive rearrangements. Imported from immuneACCESS, the table was reduced by TCRdb to in-frame sequences with V and J called. These copies leave out some clones; in studies compared against another copy, an unresolved V gene accounts for under half, and the cause of the remainder is not known. Clone size and the V and J calls come from that table; the DNA yielded D and trimming. Across this sample there are 120,000 or so clones, with around 89% seen only once. Roughly 8% of the sample is held by the ten biggest clonotypes.

Sequencing used peripheral blood. The clonotype comes from a man aged 45 to 65 with acute or convalescent COVID-19. The receptor chain draws on TRBV2 and TRBJ2-2, and the D gene may be TRBD1, 5 bases matching. The sequenced DNA is TGTGCCAGCACGCCGCAGACAGCCACCGGGGAGCTGTTTTTT. Its protein is CASTPQTATGELFF.